This record looks at one T cell receptor beta chain sequence and its context. Antigen unknown. The V end lost 5 bases, the J end lost 5 bases, and 12 bases lay between the germline ends. Germline CDR1 and CDR2: LNHDA and SQIVND (reference sequence). This CDR3 spans 13 amino acids. The data derive from a study of T cell responses to AZD1222 COVID-19 vaccine. Clones were sequenced by immunoSEQ multiplex PCR, and TCRdb holds only the in-frame ones, with some missing. The sample holds tens of thousands of clones, roughly nine tenths seen once. Study findings and constraints: There were mostly white British donors and more females than males, and clonal diversity was possibly underestimated. At study baseline, merely more than 5 AZD1222 recipients were seropositive. CD4 TCRs associated with vaccination spanned spike, dominating at 160-218 and 743-854. Nearly half of spike-specific TCRs reportedly go after variant regions that carry no mutations.

Sequencing used peripheral blood, obtained on day 0 of AZD1222 vaccination. The rearrangement links TRBV19 to TRBJ1-1; unclear D gene. The sequence derives from an adult in good health. The CDR3 region is CASSRGGETEAFF. The CDR3 nucleotides read TGTGCCAGTAGTCGGGGTGGTGAGACTGAAGCTTTCTTT.